This T cell receptor beta chain came from a study of blood T cells in healthy people across ages. Study observations and caveats: TCR beta diversity was tightly associated with the proportion of naive T cells.

Through a sample-barcoded 5' primer and a J-beta primer mix, a second PCR was run for 7 to 11 cycles. A template-switch adaptor with 12 random nucleotides tagged each cDNA molecule. TCRdb redid the calling of the 5' RACE reads with MiXCR, one entry per CDR3 protein. The sample lists some 1.7 million distinct CDR3 sequences, 28% seen once, with about 7.7% in the top ten. Peripheral blood from each donor was collected in a volume of approximately 9.2 milliliters. The study isolated at least 7 million PBMCs from each sample. In its sample, this clonotype was seen a few times. Its specificity is unknown. Germline CDR1 SEHNR, CDR2 FQNEAQ (reference sequence). Unmatched junction bases numbered 7, after V lost 5 bases and J lost 7 bases. This CDR3 is 14 amino acids long.

V usage is TRBV7-9 and J usage is TRBJ1-5; 8 bases agree with TRBD1. The specimen was blood. The source of this sequence is a woman under 40 in good health. The CDR3 protein is CASSDDRGGQPQHF. CDR3 DNA: TGTGCCAGCAGCGACGACAGGGGAGGACAGCCCCAGCATTTT.